This T cell receptor (beta chain) was identified in a study of blood T cell repertoires in COVID-19. Under the authors' procedure: Reference gene primer amplification yielded estimated nucleated cell counts. The protocol was immunoSEQ multiplex PCR, while the TCRdb copy is restricted to in-frame clones and leaves out a portion. That table is the source of V, J and clone size, and D and trimming were worked out from the DNA. In the table there are 130,000 to 150,000 clones, around 89% of which are singletons. V was clipped by 2 bases and J by 1 base; unmatched bases: 3. This CDR3 is 16 amino acids long. Germline V gives CDR1 MNHEY, CDR2 SVGAGI.

The chain couples TRBV6-5 to TRBJ1-4; 8 bases fit TRBD1. Sequencing was done on a sample of peripheral blood. This clonotype was obtained from a man aged 18 to 35 with COVID-19, enrolled during active disease. CDR3 nucleotide sequence: TGTGCCAGCAGTTACGAACAGGGGGTAACTAATGAAAAACTGTTTTTT. Translation gives CASSYEQGVTNEKLFF.